The clone carrying this T cell receptor (beta chain) was observed a handful of times. Its antigen is not known. The source of the sample is a study of response to subunit inactivated influenza vaccine. Regarding the study as a whole: The authors suggested that every seasonal influenza vaccination recruits few new T cells.

The CDR3 is 16 amino acids. V was cut by 0 bases and J by 2 bases, with 12 bases left in between. The germline V gene encodes CDR1 MGHRA and CDR2 YSYEKL. TCRdb redid the calling of the RT-PCR reads with MiXCR, one entry per CDR3 protein. Of about 780,000 distinct CDR3 sequences in the sample, about 18% were seen once. J is TRBJ2-3 and V is TRBV4-1, with D hard to call. Source: PBMCs from blood, taken roughly 5 days after vaccination. This sequence was found in a man between 45 and 60 years old who received an inactivated influenza vaccine. As DNA, the CDR3 is TGCGCCAGCAGCCAAGAAACTTTTCTTTCCACAGATACGCAGTATTTT. This gives the protein CASSQETFLSTDTQYF.